This TCR beta chain is drawn from a study of a mutant IDH1 vaccine in newly diagnosed glioma. Overall study: Before enrollment, the patients had been treated with radiotherapy alone, temozolomide alone, or both together. Most of them had received both.

The time point is: baseline, week 1 (first vaccination visit). The treatment was: pre-vaccination baseline after standard-of-care therapy. Here immunoSEQ multiplex PCR was the method, and the copy in TCRdb shows in-frame clones only, minus some. The table includes about 92,000 clones, under 90% detected once. The ends were cut back, 5 bases at V and 1 base at J, with 17 bases in the middle. The CDR3 loop spans 16 amino acids. From germline, CDR1 is LNHDA and CDR2 SQIVND (reference sequence). V and J are TRBV19 and TRBJ1-1; possibly TRBD1 for D (5 bases). This TCR came from a woman aged 45-65 years with glioma. The starting material was PBMCs, obtained from a glioma patient treated with radiotherapy, temozolomide or both. In nucleotides, the CDR3 is TGTGCCAGTAGTTTGAGCGGGGGAACCCCGAACACTGAAGCTTTCTTT. Its protein product is CASSLSGGTPNTEAFF.